Listed here are 19 T cell receptor beta chains from one sample, sequenced in a study of regulatory T cells in long-lasting Graves disease. Time point described: newly diagnosed GD, antithyroid drugs for less than 3 months. Generation of the TCR library employed RNA extracted from PBMCs. Combining iRepertoire HTBI primers with Arm-PCR of CDR3 regions, the authors built TCR beta libraries. One entry per CDR3 protein, called by TCRdb with MiXCR from the multiplex PCR reads. In the table there are 370,000 or so distinct CDR3 sequences, about 16% of which are singletons. These same data were also listed under a study on T cells in Graves' hyperthyroidism and ophthalmopathy.

The source was peripheral blood mononuclear cells (PBMCs), collected at new diagnosis, from a patient treated with antithyroid drugs. The receptors here all came from a woman between 18 and 30 years old with Graves disease.

Many counts were recorded for this clonotype. This rearrangement joins TRBV12-3 or TRBV12-4 to TRBJ2-3; 11 bases fit TRBD2. The V segment lost 6 bases and the J segment 4 bases; nucleotides outside the gene matches: 6. There are 15 residues in the CDR3. The CDR3 DNA sequence: TGTGCCAGCAGGATTAGCGGGGGGGCCGCAGATACGCAGTATTTT. Amino acid sequence: CASRISGGAADTQYF.

This clonotype was recorded a few times. The rearrangement uses TRBV14 and TRBJ2-5; D is unresolved. In germline, CDR1 is SGHDN, CDR2 FVKESK. The V end was cut by 4 bases, the J end by 2 bases, with 5 bases between. The CDR3 consists of 12 residues. CDR3 region: CASSRRQETQYF. DNA of the CDR3: TGTGCCAGCAGCCGCCGACAAGAGACCCAGTACTTC.

This chain links TRBV24-1 with TRBJ2-7, with D hard to call. This CDR3 spans 13 amino acids. V lost 5 bases to trimming and J lost 5 bases, with 12 bases between them. The germline CDR1 and CDR2 sequences are KGHDR and SFDVKD. CDR3 sequence reads: CATSARRLDEQYF. The DNA for the CDR3 is TGTGCCACCAGTGCCCGTCGCCTGGACGAGCAGTACTTC.

With respect to this clonotype: Being one base from a much bigger clone, this may be a read error. No conserved phenylalanine or tryptophan ends this CDR3, so it is likely a read error. The rearrangement joins TRBV28 to TRBJ1-5; 7 positions agree with TRBD1. The CDR3 runs to 13 residues. CDR1 is MDHEN and CDR2 is SYDVKM in the germline V gene. The ends lost 7 bases at V and 7 bases at J; junction bases unmatched: 7. DNA of the CDR3: TGTGCCAGCATCACAGGGGCTGGGCAGCCCCAGCATCTT. This translates into CASITGAGQPQHL.

This clonotype has just a few counts. The V call is TRBV9, the J call TRBJ2-5; TRBD2 agrees at 8 bases. V lost 4 bases, J lost 4 bases, and 9 bases stayed unmatched. Germline lookup yields CDR1 SGDLS and CDR2 YYNGEE. The CDR3 has 15 residues. DNA of the CDR3: TGTGCCAGCAGCTTGGACGGGGGGGCCGGAGAGACCCAGTACTTC. Its protein product is CASSLDGGAGETQYF.

This clonotype was seen ten or more times. The rearrangement uses TRBV7-9 and TRBJ2-7; D is perhaps TRBD1 or TRBD2 (5 bases each). CDR1 is SEHNR, CDR2 FQNEAQ, per germline (reference sequence). CDR3 length equals 13 residues. The V and J ends lost 5 bases and 5 bases respectively, with 13 bases between them. CDR3 sequence (DNA): TGTGCCAGCAGCGCCCCCGGGACCGACGAGCAGTACTTC. Translated: CASSAPGTDEQYF.

This clonotype was recorded many times. CDR3 nucleotides: TGTGCCAGCAGTTTATGGGGACTAGCGGCATCCGATACGCAGTATTTT. Translating gives CASSLWGLAASDTQYF. The chain uses TRBV27 and TRBJ2-3, with 11 bases that match TRBD2. Trimming at V came to 1 base and at J to 6 bases, leaving 6 bases not matched to a gene. The CDR3 consists of 16 residues. Germline CDR1 MNHEY, CDR2 SMNVEV (reference sequence).

This chain links TRBV2 with TRBJ2-1, with 14 bases fitting TRBD2. This CDR3 has 16 residues. J was trimmed by 5 bases and V by 1 base; bases with no gene match: 1. CDR1 and CDR2 (germline): SNHLY, FYNNEI. This CDR3 reads CASSEGLAGGNNEQFF. Here the CDR3 DNA reads TGTGCCAGCAGTGAAGGACTAGCGGGAGGGAACAATGAGCAGTTCTTC.

There are many counts of this clonotype. This rearrangement joins TRBV20-1 to TRBJ2-7; no definite D call. The CDR3 spans 14 residues. Trimming removed 6 bases from V and 0 bases from J, with 15 bases in between. From germline, CDR1 is DFQATT and CDR2 SNEGSKA (reference sequence). CDR3 DNA sequence: TGCAGTGCCCCCAGACTTCAAAGCTCCTACGAGCAGTACTTC. Its protein product is CSAPRLQSSYEQYF.

This clonotype was counted only a few times. The rearrangement links TRBV6-1 to TRBJ1-2; TRBD1 matches at 7 bases. Trimming took 4 bases from V and 4 from J; bases not matched to a gene: 9. The CDR3 is 15 amino acids. Germline lookup yields CDR1 MNHNS and CDR2 SASEGT. CDR3 nucleotides: TGTGCCAGCAGTGGGCTGACAGGGTATCTCTATGGCTACACCTTC. Encoded protein: CASSGLTGYLYGYTF.

This clonotype was recorded many times. The chain couples TRBV2 to TRBJ2-1; TRBD2 aligns across 7 bases. The CDR3 totals 14 residues. Unmatched junction bases numbered 6, after V lost 4 bases and J lost 6 bases. The germline CDR1 and CDR2 sequences are SNHLY and FYNNEI. CDR3 DNA sequence: TGTGCCAGCAGTGGGAGCGGGGTGGCCAATGAGCAGTTCTTC. Protein sequence: CASSGSGVANEQFF.

This clonotype was found many times. This chain joins TRBV18 and TRBJ2-5, with TRBD2 identical over 8 bases. The V gene end was trimmed by 3 bases and the J gene end by 5 bases; junction bases not matched to a gene: 8. Germline CDR1 is KGHSH and CDR2 is LQKENI. There are 15 residues in the CDR3. In nucleotides, the CDR3 is TGTGCCAGCTCACCGAGTAGCGGGGACCTGGAGACCCAGTACTTC. Amino acid sequence: CASSPSSGDLETQYF.

This clonotype was seen a few times. A read error may account for a junction end that differs from germline. The V gene is TRBV5-4, the J gene TRBJ2-7; 7 bases are a match to TRBD1. Looked up from germline, CDR1 is SGHNT and CDR2 is YYREEE (reference sequence). The CDR3 has 15 amino acids. The chain's CDR3 is CASSYSGQTTYERYF. In nucleotides, the CDR3 is TGTGCCAGCAGCTACTCGGGACAGACGACCTACGAGCGGTACTTC.

As regards this clonotype: A much larger clone is a single base away; this may be a read error. The V gene is TRBV20-1, the J gene TRBJ1-5; no clear D. The V end was cut by 4 bases, the J end by 4 bases, with 11 bases between. From germline, CDR1 is DFQATT and CDR2 SNEGSKA (reference sequence). This CDR3 is built from 13 residues. The CDR3 bases are TGCAGTGCTACGGACCGTAGAAATCAGCCCCAGCATTTT. This encodes CSATDRRNQPQHF.

This clonotype was seen at least ten times. This chain uses TRBV2 with TRBJ2-1; perhaps D is TRBD1 or TRBD2 (5 bases each). Trimming left V 6 bases short and J 0 bases short, with 12 bases between. The CDR3 consists of 15 residues. Germline V lookup: CDR1 SNHLY, CDR2 FYNNEI. CDR3 sequence: CASRGTFVSYNEQFF. In nucleotides, the CDR3 is TGTGCCAGCAGGGGGACGTTTGTCTCCTACAATGAGCAGTTCTTC.

This clonotype was observed at least ten times. DNA of the CDR3: TGTGCCAGCGAAGGCGAGATGGGGTCTGGAAACACCATATATTTT. Its protein product is CASEGEMGSGNTIYF. The chain uses TRBV2 and TRBJ1-3; D ambiguous. Germline CDR1 reads SNHLY; CDR2 reads FYNNEI. Trimming cost V 8 bases and J 1 base, with 15 bases left between them. The CDR3 consists of 15 residues.

This clonotype was picked up many times. The chain has TRBV28 and TRBJ2-7; D is unclear. Looked up from germline, CDR1 is MDHEN and CDR2 is SYDVKM. The CDR3 runs 13 residues. The V and J ends lost 5 bases and 6 bases respectively, with 14 bases between them. For the CDR3, the DNA is TGTGCCAGCAGTGGGTTCAGGCCGAGCGAGCAGTACTTC. Amino acids: CASSGFRPSEQYF.

The genes are TRBV5-1 and TRBJ2-5; D is possibly TRBD1 or TRBD2 (6 bases each). The CDR3 is made up of 15 amino acids. Deletions cut 4 bases from V and 2 bases from J, with 15 bases between. Germline CDR1 and CDR2: SGHRS and YFSETQ. CDR3 bases: TGCGCCAGCAGCCCCCAAAAAGGGGGGCAAGAGACCCAGTACTTC. It translates to CASSPQKGGQETQYF.

This clonotype was observed at least ten times. The CDR3 reads CASKPSEETQYF. CDR3 in DNA: TGTGCCAGCAAACCCAGCGAAGAGACCCAGTACTTC. This chain links TRBV6-2 or TRBV6-3 with TRBJ2-5, with no clear D. The CDR3 has 12 amino acids. Germline V gene lookup returns CDR1 MNHEY and CDR2 SVGEGT. The V and J ends lost 7 bases and 3 bases respectively, with 9 bases between them.